This paragraph covers one T cell receptor (beta chain) sequence. As processed by the authors: The assay estimated nucleated cells by amplifying reference gene primers. Assay: immunoSEQ multiplex PCR; the TCRdb copy retains only in-frame clones and omits some. V and J calls and clone size are as listed in that table; D and trimming were resolved from the DNA. The table lists a few hundred thousand clones, about 83% of them singletons. Allocation to cohorts depended on clinical history reported by the participants. Cohort 3 donors counted as recovered after two negative PCRs, clearance, or resolved symptoms. The V end was cut by 2 bases, the J end by 3 bases, with 12 bases between. The CDR3 consists of 15 residues. Germline CDR1 and CDR2: SGHVS and FQNEAQ. These data are taken from a study of blood T cell repertoires in COVID-19. Study information: The cDNA or gDNA used as material had been derived from T cells, B-cell-depleted T cells, or PBMCs.

The chain recombines TRBV7-8 with TRBJ2-3, with a weak D call TRBD1 (6 bases). The sequence came from a woman aged 50 to 65 who had recovered from COVID-19. The material sequenced was PBMCs or T cells enriched from blood (not recorded which). The CDR3 here is CASSLYLQGTDTQYF. Here the CDR3 DNA reads TGTGCCAGCAGCTTATATTTACAGGGTACAGATACGCAGTATTTT.